This paragraph reports one TCR beta chain. Its antigen is currently not known. The record has no base qualities; no much larger clone is one base away. This sample was included in a study of blood T cell repertoires in COVID-19 (dated by TCRdb to about 2020). At the level of the whole study: The collaborator samples originated in the United States, Italy and Spain and spanned the acute and convalescent phases of COVID-19. Nearly every sample came with metadata listing a de-identified subject ID, COVID-19 status, age in years and sex. The repertoires were released in a freely available public database intended as a resource for research on the immune response to SARS-CoV-2. HLA class I and class II types, where available, came from metadata supplied by the sample provider rather than from assay-based typing. The material from the prospective study consisted of cDNA or gDNA derived from T cells, B-cell-depleted T cells, or PBMCs. Deeply sampled blood TCRbeta repertoires from subjects exposed to, actively infected with, or recovered from COVID-19 were included in the dataset. The samples were drawn from two sources: the first 160 participants of the ongoing ImmuneRACE study, and over 1,000 subjects contributed by 6 global collaborators.

The research as a whole found: How much clinical and demographic metadata was included differed by source and by participant, and the metadata was provided uncurated.

The collaborating institutions used their own protocols to collect whole blood in K2EDTA tubes. For TCRbeta analysis, collaborators shipped samples in one of three forms: frozen whole blood, isolated PBMCs, or DNA extracted from either of those sample types. Spanning cysteine to phenylalanine, the CDR3 consists of 12 amino acids. Left in the record is the CDR3 DNA by itself, 36 bases read in frame from the first base. Taken from the germline V gene (reference sequence), the CDR1 and CDR2 loops are GTSNPN and SVGIG. The junction carries 13 bases between V and J, which are trimmed by 7 bases and 4 bases respectively. The immunoSEQ Assay, a bias-controlled multiplex PCR, was used to amplify TCRbeta CDR3 regions from genomic DNA. For the original study's pipeline: Nucleated cell counts per sample were estimated from amplification of reference gene primers within the assay. To quantify the absolute abundance of each unique TCRbeta CDR3 rearrangement, sequence reads were collapsed and filtered. For each sample, productive Simpson clonality was calculated as the square root of Simpson's diversity index over productive rearrangements. TCRdb limited this immuneACCESS table to in-frame rearrangements with V and J called. A share of clones is missing; checked studies link under half to unresolved V genes, and the rest is unexplained. The DNA was the basis for D and trimming; V, J and clone size are from that table. In this sample the table shows roughly 74,000 clones, about four fifths of which occur a single time. 36% of the sample comes from the top ten.

The rearrangement joined TRBV30 to TRBJ1-1, and perhaps TRBD1 as D gene, on 6 matching bases. Sample: peripheral blood. This TCR was recovered from a man aged 70-80 years with acute or convalescent COVID-19. The CDR3 has the sequence CASTGDTTEAFF. The sequenced DNA: TGTGCCTCCACCGGGGACACCACTGAAGCTTTCTTT.